This T cell receptor beta chain was identified in a study of blood T cell repertoires in COVID-19. Germline V gene data show CDR1 as MDHEN and CDR2 as SYDVKM. V lost 3 bases and J 4 bases, leaving 12 bases between the germline ends. This CDR3 contains 15 residues. Generated by immunoSEQ multiplex PCR, the TCRdb table keeps only in-frame clones and is missing some. The table lists 360,000 or so clones, more than 85% of them singletons, with just under 3% in the top ten. The J gene is TRBJ2-2, the V gene TRBV28; possible D gene TRBD1, 5 bases. The sequence was collected from a woman in her 30s who had recovered from COVID-19. Sequencing was carried out using PBMCs or T cells enriched from blood (not recorded which). This chain's CDR3 is CASSFSDRFTGELFF. In DNA form, the CDR3 reads TGTGCCAGCAGTTTTTCTGACAGATTCACCGGGGAGCTGTTTTTT.